These T cell receptor beta chains were read from a single sample in a study of tumor-infiltrating lymphocytes in oesophageal squamous cell carcinoma. TCRdb passed the PCR reads through MiXCR, listing each CDR3 protein once. Of about 14,000 distinct CDR3 sequences detected, 46% appear once; the ten largest clones hold more than 40%. Sequencing was carried out using blood. These receptor sequences come from a male donor with esophageal squamous cell carcinoma. CDR3s include the opening cysteine and the closing phenylalanine or tryptophan. D genes are given only for firm matches. Expanded clones are given a class, and other clones once, few, many or no size at all.

j_call clone_size d_call v_call cdr3_nt cdr3_aa
TRBJ2-1 . . TRBV6-8 TGTGCCAGCAGCGCCTCTTACAATGAGCAGTTCTTC CASSASYNEQFF
TRBJ2-5 . TRBD1 TRBV7-6 TGTGCTAGCAGCTTATTCCAGGGGGCCGGAGAGACCCAGTACTTC CASSLFQGAGETQYF
TRBJ2-2 many . TRBV5-4 TGTGCCAGCAGCTTGGACGCCATCGGGGAGCTGTTTTTT CASSLDAIGELFF
TRBJ1-1 . . TRBV7-3 TGTGCCAGCAGCTTTGGGGGGGGGACTGAAGCTTTCTTT CASSFGGGTEAFF
TRBJ2-7 . . TRBV28 TGTGCCAGCGGTGGGGCCACCACCTACGAGCAGTACTTC CASGGATTYEQYF
TRBJ2-7 medium-sized TRBD2 TRBV7-2 TGTGCCAGCAGCTACTCCGGGACTACACAGAAGCAGTACTTC CASSYSGTTQKQYF
TRBJ2-5 . . TRBV28 TGTGCCAGCAGTCTCGGGATCACTATCTACGACCAGTACTTC CASSLGITIYDQYF
TRBJ2-5 . . TRBV7-6 TGTGCTAGCGGACGTTCCTGGGAGACCCAGTACTTC CASGRSWETQYF
TRBJ1-1 once . TRBV6-1 TGTGCCAGCAGTGAAGTCGGTACAGGAGTAGCTTTCTTT CASSEVGTGVAFF
TRBJ1-2 few . TRBV7-6 TGTGCCAGCAGCCGGGACAACTATGGCTACACCTTC CASSRDNYGYTF
TRBJ2-7 many . TRBV11-1 TGTGCCAGCAGCTTAGGCTCCGCGTACGAGCAGTACTTC CASSLGSAYEQYF
TRBJ2-1 few . TRBV6-2/TRBV6-3 TGTGCCAGCAGTTACTCGCAACCCGGACGCTACAATGAGCAGTTCTTC CASSYSQPGRYNEQFF
TRBJ1-1 many TRBD1 TRBV12-3/TRBV12-4 TGTGCCAGCAGTTCGGGACAGATGAACACTGAAGCTTTCTTT CASSSGQMNTEAFF
TRBJ2-3 once . TRBV7-5 . CISVPAARGRLWATDTQYF
TRBJ2-1 . . TRBV7-8 TGTGCCAGCAGCATAGGATCGCTTGGGGATGAGCAGTTCTTC CASSIGSLGDEQFF
TRBJ2-5 few . TRBV11-2 TGTGCCAGCAGCTTAGGGGCTGGGGGAGAGACCCAGTACTTC CASSLGAGGETQYF
TRBJ1-4 many . TRBV7-9 TGTGCCAGCAGCTTAGGGGTGAGGGAAAAACTGTTTTTT CASSLGVREKLFF